These 18 T cell receptor beta chains share one sample of origin, sequenced in a study of blood T cell repertoires in COVID-19. Produced via immunoSEQ multiplex PCR; TCRdb's table is partial and in-frame only. The sample gives around 390,000 clones, around 87% of which show up once; roughly a tenth is in the top ten. The sample was PBMCs or T cells enriched from blood (not recorded which). The source is a woman in her fifties or sixties who had recovered from COVID-19.

This clone has just one count. The rearrangement joins TRBV28 to TRBJ1-1, with TRBD1 matching 7 bases. Germline V lookup: CDR1 MDHEN, CDR2 SYDVKM. The CDR3 extends over 14 amino acids. V dropped 7 bases and J dropped 4; count of bases not matched to a gene: 9. CDR3 coding DNA: TGTGCCAGCACGGGACAGCCCCATTTCACTGAAGCTTTCTTT. It codes for CASTGQPHFTEAFF.

The chain uses TRBV5-1 and TRBJ1-1, with 9 bases that match TRBD1. Per germline, CDR1 SGHRS and CDR2 YFSETQ. The CDR3 spans 16 residues. J was trimmed by 0 bases and V by 0 bases; bases with no gene match: 3. The DNA for the CDR3 is TGCGCCAGCAGCTTGGACAGGGGGCTTATGAACACTGAAGCTTTCTTT. Translating it yields CASSLDRGLMNTEAFF.

The J gene is TRBJ1-4, the V gene TRBV27; TRBD1 aligns across 9 bases. The CDR3 is 15 amino acids. Germline V gene lookup returns CDR1 MNHEY and CDR2 SMNVEV (reference sequence). With 5 bases clipped from V and 8 bases from J, the junction kept 9 bases outside the gene matches. The CDR3 sequence: CASSPTTGGAEKLFF. CDR3 in DNA: TGTGCCAGCAGTCCGACAACAGGGGGCGCGGAAAAACTGTTTTTT.

The V call is TRBV11-2, the J call TRBJ1-3; 7 nucleotides match TRBD1. The CDR3 is made up of 15 amino acids. Looked up from germline, CDR1 is SGHAT and CDR2 is FQNNGV. J lost 7 bases, V lost 6 bases, and 12 bases had no gene match. The CDR3 is CASSLEGARVNTIYF. In DNA, the CDR3 is TGTGCCAGCAGTTTGGAGGGGGCGCGGGTGAACACCATATATTTT.

The rearrangement uses TRBV12-3 or TRBV12-4 and TRBJ2-7; maybe TRBD1 (6 bases). V was trimmed by 8 bases and J by 2 bases, leaving 13 bases between them. This CDR3 region has 13 residues. CDR3 sequence: CASGKQGPYEQYF. As DNA, the CDR3 is TGTGCCAGCGGTAAACAGGGACCCTACGAGCAGTACTTC.

This clone was picked up one time. The chain carries TRBV30 and TRBJ1-4, with D perhaps TRBD1 (5 bases). The CDR3 has 12 amino acids. Trimming removed 2 bases at V and 7 bases at J, with 8 bases between. Germline values: CDR1 GTSNPN, CDR2 SVGIG (reference sequence). CDR3 nucleotides: TGTGCCTGGAGTCGGGGGGGTGAAAAACTGTTTTTT. Its translation: CAWSRGGEKLFF.

V is TRBV19 and J is TRBJ1-5; the D is unclear. V was shortened by 3 bases and J by 0 bases, with 18 bases between the two germline ends. This CDR3 region has 18 residues. Germline CDR1 is LNHDA and CDR2 is SQIVND (reference sequence). CDR3 bases: TGTGCCAGTAGTATGGGTGGGTGGGCTTGGAATAGCAATCAGCCCCAGCATTTT. It encodes CASSMGGWAWNSNQPQHF.

This chain uses TRBV7-9 with TRBJ2-5; perhaps TRBD2 as D (5 bases). The germline V gene encodes CDR1 SEHNR and CDR2 FQNEAQ (reference sequence). Trimming stripped 3 bases from V and 5 bases from J, with 19 bases between. This CDR3 region has 16 residues. CDR3 protein: CASSFSPGSGGETQYF. The CDR3 DNA is TGTGCCAGCAGCTTTTCCCCGGGGTCGGGTGGCGAGACCCAGTACTTC.

The chain recombines TRBV5-1 with TRBJ1-1; D is perhaps TRBD1 (5 bases). V lost 4 bases, J lost 5 bases, and 21 bases lay in between. CDR3 length: 16 residues. The V gene's germline CDR1 is SGHRS and CDR2 YFSETQ. The CDR3 DNA reads TGCGCCAGCAGCATAGACCCAGACAGAGTAGGTACTGAAGCTTTCTTT. Protein product: CASSIDPDRVGTEAFF.

Regarding this clone: At the DNA level, this CDR3 is encoded by other sequences in the same sample as well. The chain has TRBV14 and TRBJ1-1; 7 bases align to TRBD1. The ends lost 4 bases at V and 1 base at J; junction bases unmatched: 0. The length of the CDR3 is 13 residues. CDR1 and CDR2 from the germline V gene are SGHDN and FVKESK. The CDR3 region is CASSRQGNTEAFF. CDR3 DNA sequence: TGTGCCAGCAGCCGACAGGGGAACACTGAAGCTTTCTTT.

A few counts support this clone. The J gene is TRBJ1-2, the V gene TRBV28; D is uncertain. The V end was cut by 5 bases, the J end by 2 bases, with 18 bases between. The CDR3 has 16 amino acids. The germline V gene encodes CDR1 MDHEN and CDR2 SYDVKM. As DNA, the CDR3 is TGTGCCAGCAGTACCCACCCCCATTTTCTAAACTATGGCTACACCTTC. It yields the protein CASSTHPHFLNYGYTF.

This clone has a single count. The same CDR3 can be traced to other DNA sequences in this sample. The chain joins TRBV27 to TRBJ1-6, with D unresolved. This CDR3 comprises 14 residues. Trimming cost V 3 bases and J 8 bases, with 11 bases left between them. The V gene's germline CDR1 is MNHEY and CDR2 SMNVEV (reference sequence). The CDR3 DNA sequence: TGTGCCAGCAGTTTTACGGGGTTGGATTCACCCCTCCACTTT. Translating it yields CASSFTGLDSPLHF.

This clone was counted a single time. The chain uses TRBV6-5 and TRBJ1-5, with TRBD1 matching over 8 bases. CDR1 is MNHEY, CDR2 SVGAGI, per germline. The CDR3 is 15 residues long. V was pared by 2 bases and J by 7 bases, with 7 bases of the junction left unmatched. The CDR3, as DNA: TGTGCCAGCAGTTACCTTGGACAGGGCGGACAGCCCCAGCATTTT. This gives the protein CASSYLGQGGQPQHF.

This chain links TRBV28 with TRBJ1-2; D is unclear. The germline V gene encodes CDR1 MDHEN and CDR2 SYDVKM. The V end lost 3 bases, the J end lost 3 bases, and 11 bases lay between the germline ends. This CDR3 has 14 residues. The CDR3 DNA reads as TGTGCCAGCAGTTTGGCGGCCCCTGACTATGGCTACACCTTC. It codes for CASSLAAPDYGYTF.

This clone was seen only a few times. The gene calls are TRBV28 and TRBJ1-2, with 7 bases that match TRBD1. CDR1 and CDR2 from the germline V gene are MDHEN and SYDVKM. The CDR3 has 13 amino acids. Germline trimming cut 6 bases from V and 8 bases from J; bases unmatched to any gene: 9. In DNA, the CDR3 is TGTGCCAGCAGGAAAACAGGGGATGTGGGCTACACCTTC. The encoded protein is CASRKTGDVGYTF.

This chain joins TRBV24-1 and TRBJ1-2, with TRBD1 as a possible D gene (5 bases). This CDR3 is built from 13 residues. The V gene lost 4 bases and the J gene lost 7 bases, with 12 bases spanning the gap. Germline V CDR1 and CDR2: KGHDR, SFDVKD. The CDR3 coding sequence is TGTGCCACCAGTGACCTCTTAGGGGTTGGCTACACCTTC. Its protein is CATSDLLGVGYTF.

The CDR3 DNA reads as TGTGCCAGCAGCCGAGTCATTCTTCAGCCCCAGCATTTT. Protein sequence: CASSRVILQPQHF. The V and J genes are TRBV5-8 and TRBJ1-5, with D unclear. Trimming shortened V by 4 bases and J by 6 bases, and 11 bases separated the two germline ends. Germline V gene data show CDR1 as SGHTS and CDR2 as YDEGEE. The CDR3 loop spans 13 amino acids.

V and J are TRBV7-6 and TRBJ2-2; D not certain. Germline lookup yields CDR1 SGHVS and CDR2 FNYEAQ. Trimming took 5 bases from V and 4 from J, leaving 20 bases between them. The CDR3 has 17 residues. The CDR3 DNA sequence: TGTGCCAGCAGCGAATCTGACAATAGAAGGTCCACCGGGGAGCTGTTTTTT. Protein product: CASSESDNRRSTGELFF.